This T cell receptor (beta chain) comes out of a study of cytomegalovirus exposure and HLA in healthy donors. Amplification used 60 Vbeta primers and 13 Jbeta primers. TCRdb's copy holds only in-frame clones and misses some; the assay was immunoSEQ multiplex PCR. The sample carries under 130,000 clones, about 83% recorded once. The sequenced material came from PBMCs. The sequence derives from a young man in good health and CMV-seronegative.

CDR3 amino acids: CASSLITQGANEQFF. The DNA of the CDR3 is TGTGCCAGCAGCTTGATCACACAGGGGGCGAATGAGCAGTTCTTC. The chain is built from TRBV11-3 and TRBJ2-1, with 9 bases identical to TRBD1. The CDR3 totals 15 residues. From germline, CDR1 is SGHNT and CDR2 YENEEA. The ends lost 3 bases at V and 7 bases at J; junction bases unmatched: 7.